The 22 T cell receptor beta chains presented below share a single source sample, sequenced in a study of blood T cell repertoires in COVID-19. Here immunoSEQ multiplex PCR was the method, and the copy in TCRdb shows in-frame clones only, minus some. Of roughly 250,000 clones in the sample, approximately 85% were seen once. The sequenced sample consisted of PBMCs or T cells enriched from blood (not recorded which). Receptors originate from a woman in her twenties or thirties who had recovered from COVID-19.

As DNA, the CDR3 is TGTGCCTCCGCGGAGGGGAATGGCCAGCCCCAGCATTTT. It translates to CASAEGNGQPQHF. This chain joins TRBV30 and TRBJ1-5; TRBD1 might be the D (5 bases). This CDR3 region has 13 residues. Deletions cut 7 bases from V and 7 bases from J, with 17 bases between. Germline V gene lookup returns CDR1 GTSNPN and CDR2 SVGIG (reference sequence).

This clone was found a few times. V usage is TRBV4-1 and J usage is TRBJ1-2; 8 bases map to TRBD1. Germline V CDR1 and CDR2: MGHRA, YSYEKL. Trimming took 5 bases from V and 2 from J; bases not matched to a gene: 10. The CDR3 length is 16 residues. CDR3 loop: CASSAGQGAINYGYTF. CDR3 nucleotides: TGCGCCAGCAGCGCGGGGCAGGGGGCTATCAACTATGGCTACACCTTC.

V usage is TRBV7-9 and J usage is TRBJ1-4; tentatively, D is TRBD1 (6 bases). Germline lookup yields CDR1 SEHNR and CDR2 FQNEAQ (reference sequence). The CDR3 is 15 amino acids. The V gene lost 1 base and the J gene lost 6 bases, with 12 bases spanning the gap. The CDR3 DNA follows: TGTGCCAGCAGCTTAGATAACAGGGCTCATGAAAAACTGTTTTTT. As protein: CASSLDNRAHEKLFF.

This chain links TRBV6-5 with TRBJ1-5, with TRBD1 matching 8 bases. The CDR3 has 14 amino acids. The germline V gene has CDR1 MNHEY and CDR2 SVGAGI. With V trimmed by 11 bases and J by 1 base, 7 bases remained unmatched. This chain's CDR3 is CASHRGESNQPQHF. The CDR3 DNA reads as TGTGCCTCACACAGGGGGGAAAGCAATCAGCCCCAGCATTTT.

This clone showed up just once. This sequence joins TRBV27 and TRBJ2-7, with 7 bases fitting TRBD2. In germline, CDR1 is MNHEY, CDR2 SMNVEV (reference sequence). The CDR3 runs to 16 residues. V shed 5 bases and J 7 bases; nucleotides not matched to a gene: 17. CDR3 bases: TGTGCCAGCAGTCTAGCCTTTACGGGAGGCCCGGGGGAGCAGTACTTC. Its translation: CASSLAFTGGPGEQYF.

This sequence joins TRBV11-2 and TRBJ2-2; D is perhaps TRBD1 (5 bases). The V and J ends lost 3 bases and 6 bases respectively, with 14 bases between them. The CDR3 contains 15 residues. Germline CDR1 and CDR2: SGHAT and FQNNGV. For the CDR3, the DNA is TGTGCCAGCAGCTTCAAGCTTTTAGGGGCCGGGGAGCTGTTTTTT. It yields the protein CASSFKLLGAGELFF.

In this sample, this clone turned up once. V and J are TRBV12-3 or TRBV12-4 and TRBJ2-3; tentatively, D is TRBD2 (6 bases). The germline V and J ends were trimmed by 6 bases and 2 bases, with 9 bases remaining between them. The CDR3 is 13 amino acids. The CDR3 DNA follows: TGTGCCAGCAGCCGGGACTTCACAGATACGCAGTATTTT. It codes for CASSRDFTDTQYF.

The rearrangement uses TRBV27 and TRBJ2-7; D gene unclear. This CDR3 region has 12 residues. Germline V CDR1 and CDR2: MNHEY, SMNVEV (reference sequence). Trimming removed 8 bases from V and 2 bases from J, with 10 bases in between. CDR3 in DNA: TGTGCCAGCGGAGCGTGGACCTACGAGCAGTACTTC. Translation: CASGAWTYEQYF.

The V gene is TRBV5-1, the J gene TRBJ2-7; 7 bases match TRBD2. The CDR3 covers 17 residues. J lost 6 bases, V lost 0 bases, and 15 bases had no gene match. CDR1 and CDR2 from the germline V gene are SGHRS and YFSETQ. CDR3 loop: CASSLASGGTPPLEQYF. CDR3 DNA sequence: TGCGCCAGCAGCTTGGCATCGGGGGGAACCCCCCCCCTCGAGCAGTACTTC.

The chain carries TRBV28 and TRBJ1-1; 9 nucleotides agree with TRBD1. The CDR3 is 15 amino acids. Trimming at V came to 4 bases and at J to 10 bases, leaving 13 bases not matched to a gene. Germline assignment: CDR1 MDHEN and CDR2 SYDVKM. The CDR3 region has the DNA TGTGCCAGCAGTTCCGGCCGAGGACAGGGGAAGAGAGCTTTCTTT. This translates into CASSSGRGQGKRAFF.

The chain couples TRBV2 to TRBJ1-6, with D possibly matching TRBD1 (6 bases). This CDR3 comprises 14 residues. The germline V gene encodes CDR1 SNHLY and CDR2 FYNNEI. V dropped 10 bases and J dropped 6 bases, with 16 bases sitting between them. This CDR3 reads CATDSTGSNSPLHF. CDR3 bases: TGTGCCACCGATTCGACAGGTTCTAATTCACCCCTCCACTTT.

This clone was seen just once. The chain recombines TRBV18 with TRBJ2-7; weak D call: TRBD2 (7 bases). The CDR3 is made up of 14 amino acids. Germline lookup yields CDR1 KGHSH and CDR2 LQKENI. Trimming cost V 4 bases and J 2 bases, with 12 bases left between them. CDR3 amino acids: CASSLQGGPYEQYF. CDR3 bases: TGTGCCAGCTCACTACAGGGAGGGCCCTACGAGCAGTACTTC.

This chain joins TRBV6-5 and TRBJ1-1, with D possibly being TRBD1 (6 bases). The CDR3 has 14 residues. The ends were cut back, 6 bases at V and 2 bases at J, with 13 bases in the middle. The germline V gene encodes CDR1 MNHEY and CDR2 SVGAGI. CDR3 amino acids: CASRQDSPNTEAFF. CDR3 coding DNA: TGTGCCAGCAGGCAGGACAGTCCTAACACTGAAGCTTTCTTT.

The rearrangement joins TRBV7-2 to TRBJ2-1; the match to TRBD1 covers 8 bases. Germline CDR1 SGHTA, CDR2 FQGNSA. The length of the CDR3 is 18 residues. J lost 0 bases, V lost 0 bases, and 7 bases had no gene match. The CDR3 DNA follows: TGTGCCAGCAGCTTAGCAGGGACAGGCAAAAGCTCCTACAATGAGCAGTTCTTC. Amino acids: CASSLAGTGKSSYNEQFF.

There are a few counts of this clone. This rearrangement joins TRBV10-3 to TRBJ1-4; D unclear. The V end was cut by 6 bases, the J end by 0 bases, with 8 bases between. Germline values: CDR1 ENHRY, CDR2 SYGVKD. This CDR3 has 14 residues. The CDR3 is CAIRATSTNEKLFF. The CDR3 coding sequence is TGTGCCATCAGAGCGACCTCAACTAATGAAAAACTGTTTTTT.

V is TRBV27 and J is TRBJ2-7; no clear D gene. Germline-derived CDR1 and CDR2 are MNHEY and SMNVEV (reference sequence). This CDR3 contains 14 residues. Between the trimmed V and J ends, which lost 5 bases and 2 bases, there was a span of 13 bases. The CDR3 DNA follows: TGTGCCAGCAGTGCCCAACTACATGCCTACGAGCAGTACTTC. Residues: CASSAQLHAYEQYF.

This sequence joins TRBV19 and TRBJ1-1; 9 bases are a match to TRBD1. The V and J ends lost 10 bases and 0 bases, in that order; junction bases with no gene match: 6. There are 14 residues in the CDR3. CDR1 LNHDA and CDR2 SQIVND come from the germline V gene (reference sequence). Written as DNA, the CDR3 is TGTGCCACGGGACAGGGAAGTATGAACACTGAAGCTTTCTTT. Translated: CATGQGSMNTEAFF.

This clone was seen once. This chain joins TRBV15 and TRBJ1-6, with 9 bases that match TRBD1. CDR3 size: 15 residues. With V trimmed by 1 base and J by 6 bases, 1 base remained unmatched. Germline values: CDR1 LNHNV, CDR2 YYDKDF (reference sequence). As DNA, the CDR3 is TGTGCCACCAGCAGAGGGGGACAGGGTAATTCACCCCTCCACTTT. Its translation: CATSRGGQGNSPLHF.

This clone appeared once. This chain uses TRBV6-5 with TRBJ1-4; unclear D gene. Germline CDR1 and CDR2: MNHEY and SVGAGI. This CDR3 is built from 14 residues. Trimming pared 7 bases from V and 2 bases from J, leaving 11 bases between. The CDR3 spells CASNSWWTNEKLFF. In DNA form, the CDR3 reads TGTGCCAGCAATAGCTGGTGGACTAATGAAAAACTGTTTTTT.

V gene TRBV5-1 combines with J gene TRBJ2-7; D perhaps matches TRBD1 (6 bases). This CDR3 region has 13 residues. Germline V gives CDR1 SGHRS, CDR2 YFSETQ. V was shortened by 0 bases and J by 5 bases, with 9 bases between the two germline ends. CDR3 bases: TGCGCCAGCAGCTTGGGACAGGAGAACGAGCAGTACTTC. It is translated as CASSLGQENEQYF.

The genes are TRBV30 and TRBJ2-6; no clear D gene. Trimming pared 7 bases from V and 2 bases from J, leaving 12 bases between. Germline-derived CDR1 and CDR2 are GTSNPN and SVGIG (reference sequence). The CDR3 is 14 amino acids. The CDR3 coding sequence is TGTGCCTTGTTAGACTTGGCTGGGGCCAACGTCCTGACTTTC. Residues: CALLDLAGANVLTF.

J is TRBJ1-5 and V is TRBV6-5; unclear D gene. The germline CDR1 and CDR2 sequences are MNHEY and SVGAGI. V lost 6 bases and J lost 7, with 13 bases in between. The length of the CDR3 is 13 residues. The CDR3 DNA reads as TGTGCCAGCAGACCCTCGGTCCGCCAGCCCCAGCATTTT. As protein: CASRPSVRQPQHF.